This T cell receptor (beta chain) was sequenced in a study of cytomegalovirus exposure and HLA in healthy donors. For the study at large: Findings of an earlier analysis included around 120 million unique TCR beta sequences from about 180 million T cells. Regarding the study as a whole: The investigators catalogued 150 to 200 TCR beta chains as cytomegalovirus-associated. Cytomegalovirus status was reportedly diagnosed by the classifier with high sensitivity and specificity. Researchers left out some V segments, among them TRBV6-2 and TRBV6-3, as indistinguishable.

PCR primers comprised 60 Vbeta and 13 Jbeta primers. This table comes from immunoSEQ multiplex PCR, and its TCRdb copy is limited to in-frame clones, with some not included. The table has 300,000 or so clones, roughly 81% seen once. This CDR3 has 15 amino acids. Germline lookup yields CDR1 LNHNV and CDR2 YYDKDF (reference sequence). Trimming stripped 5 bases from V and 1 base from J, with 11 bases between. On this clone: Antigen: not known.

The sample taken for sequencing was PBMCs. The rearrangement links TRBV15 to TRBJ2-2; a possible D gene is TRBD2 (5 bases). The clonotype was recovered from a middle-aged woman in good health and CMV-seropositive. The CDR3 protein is CATSPTRENTGELFF. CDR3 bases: TGTGCCACCAGCCCAACCCGGGAGAACACCGGGGAGCTGTTTTTT. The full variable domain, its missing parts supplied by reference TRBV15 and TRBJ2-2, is DAMVIQNPRYQVTQFGKPVTLSCSQTLNHNVMYWYQQKSSQAPKLLFHYYDKDFNNEADTPDNFQSRRPNTSFCFLDIRSPGLGDTAMYLCATSPTRENTGELFFGEGSRLTVL.